This TCR beta chain was recovered during a study of cytomegalovirus exposure and HLA in healthy donors (dated by TCRdb to between 2016 and 2019). Some background on the complete study: In an earlier analysis of some 550 of the donors, 276 Gb of sequence data and some 100 million unique TCR beta sequences from about 179 million T cells were reported. An early release that covered about 600 HLA-typed donors contained about 290 gigabases of sequencing data and 70 million to 100 million unique TCR sequences. Of the approximately 370 genotyped donors, 70% to 90% were placed in the genetic ancestry cluster associated with self-reported Caucasian donors. The study aimed to test whether cataloging public T cell receptors could reveal signatures of past pathogen exposure. The study used immunosequencing to profile the T cell repertoires of several hundred subjects and linked those repertoires to cytomegalovirus serostatus. A separate validation cohort of about 110 different subjects was used in addition to the approximately 700-subject first cohort. The study combined high-throughput TCR immunosequencing, statistical association of individual TCRs with disease status, and machine learning to predict cytomegalovirus infection status. A later analysis re-examined previously published TCR beta repertoires from several hundred donors and added high-resolution HLA genotyping to investigate patterns of TCR occurrence. Rather than drawing on any new phenotypic data, the later analysis identified candidate immune exposures from TCR beta sequences and the way those sequences occurred across donors. An earlier analysis of nearly 600 of the donors applied high-throughput TCR beta sequencing to assess whether each TCR beta V gene segment acted as functional or pseudogenic. Donor age, sex, ethnicity and CMV serostatus were collected together with the repertoire data. A later genetic analysis used genome-wide SNP genotypes for about 55% of the 666 donors, treating that subset as a discovery cohort. Every discovery cohort repertoire had been produced on one sequencing platform. Both class I and class II loci were covered by HLA typing, at four-digit resolution. Typing coverage differed by locus: A, B, C, DRB1 and DQB1 were typed in roughly 620-640 donors, DQA1 in 500 to 550, DPA1 in 600 to 610, and DPB1 in 472. About five DR-DQ haplotypes were treated as single units for association and clustering because of strong linkage in the cohort. Across approximately 420 genotyped donors of the cohort, an average of about 240,000 unique TCR beta nucleotide sequences per donor were sequenced, and roughly 20% of those sequences were non-productive. The research as a whole found: In an earlier analysis of approximately 600 of the donors, most TCR beta V segments were observed in productive rearrangements about 87% or about 30% of the time, broadly matching IMGT annotations. Assigning TCR associations to individual alleles was difficult when HLA alleles, especially DR and DQ, strongly co-occurred. Compared with equally common non-associated chains, HLA-associated TCR beta chains in a later analysis were more clonally expanded and had lower generation probabilities. In a later analysis, the rate of TCR association differed among HLA loci, with DRB1 alleles having the most associated TCRs and HLA-C alleles having the fewest. The presence/absence analyses assumed that sequencing depth was roughly uniform across donors, and that assumption may not be true. A further reported finding was that TCR beta sequences accurately predicted the HLA-A and HLA-B alleles for most subjects in the first cohort. HLA typing was unavailable for some donors at each locus, so association tests used only the typed subset. The authors suggested that the approach could potentially be generalized to other disease states and immunological phenotypes. Compared with the 666-donor mean, donors in an Asian-associated ancestry cluster had fewer N-insertions in productive TCRs, according to a later genetic analysis. A later analysis associated 15,000 or so TCR beta sequences with specific HLA alleles at a false discovery rate of 0.05. A later analysis reported that several top co-occurrence clusters appeared linked to parvovirus B19, influenza, CMV and Epstein-Barr virus. Most TCR sequences were seen in very few donors, while some public TCRs were found in many individuals. Correlated functional status among segregating V segments might be attributable to linkage disequilibrium, but an unknown experimental factor could not be ruled out. Some IMGT-functional V segments, including TRBV6-2 and TRBV6-3, could not be told apart with the 87-base-pair reads, so those segments were excluded. Some 16 rarely observed V segments, including chromosome 9 orphons, were excluded from the earlier analysis of several hundred of the donors because counts were too low. A total of roughly 160 TCR beta chains were listed by the study as associated with cytomegalovirus. This cohort had only TCR beta chains sequenced, and the lack of alpha or paired-chain data limited which features could be detected. A cluster of highly shared sequence variants was judged likely to be a technical artifact of the sequencing pipeline. For the cohort, immune exposure information was limited to CMV serostatus. In vitro tests confirmed that three of the cytomegalovirus-associated TCR beta chains recognize cytomegalovirus antigens. The classifier was reported to diagnose cytomegalovirus status with high specificity and sensitivity in both the original cohort and the validation cohort. A later genetic analysis associated a missense DCLRE1C variant with V-gene and J-gene trimming of TCR beta chains, and an independent cohort replicated the association. Most CMV-associated TCR beta chains appeared to be HLA-restricted in a later analysis, and the HLA associations seemed to be driven largely by CMV exposure.

The cohort comprised 710 or so healthy bone marrow donors. At the time of sampling, every cohort member was nominally healthy, though immune exposures that went unrecorded were likely present. The donor tested CMV seronegative and was one of the 352 seronegative cohort members. A peripheral blood sample was collected from each donor, and TCR beta sequencing was performed on peripheral blood mononuclear cells. The Qiagen DNeasy Blood Extraction Kit was used to extract genomic DNA from the blood cell samples. The library was prepared using the immunoSEQ multiplex PCR assay. A mixture of 60 forward primers for TCR Vbeta segments and 13 reverse primers for TCR Jbeta segments was used in the multiplex PCR. The CDR3 region of rearranged TCR beta genes was amplified from genomic DNA with a multiplex PCR assay. The Illumina HiSeq System was used to sequence the amplified TCR beta libraries as 87-base-pair reads. In the source study's methods: In a later analysis, 77 million or so unique TCR beta chains were counted across the 650 to 700 repertoires, and around 10 million of these chains were shared by at least two donors. A nearest-neighbor algorithm error-corrected the raw reads and collapsed the reads into unique sequences, merging closely related sequences to remove PCR and sequencing errors. Alignment of CDR3 sequences to IMGT reference sequences was used to assign V, D and J gene segments. Each retained sequence needed at least a six-nucleotide match to both a V gene segment and a J gene segment. Rearrangements were called productive when the CDR3 lacked stop codons and stayed in frame with V and J; all others were non-productive. CDR3 was defined by IMGT convention, running from the second conserved V-encoded cysteine to the conserved J-encoded phenylalanine. Sequences without an unambiguous match to a single V gene segment were excluded from the earlier analysis of about 600 of the donors. In an earlier analysis of 587 of the donors, V segments were called functional above 56.7% productive rearrangements and were called segregating when the between-donor standard deviation exceeded 5%. A statistical classification framework was developed to diagnose cytomegalovirus status using the catalog of TCR beta chain sequences. In a later analysis, V and J genes were assigned by comparing TCR nucleotide sequences against IMGT/GENE-DB human TR gene sequences. Using the TCRdist pipeline, a later analysis assigned CDR3 sequences along with most-parsimonious VDJ recombination scenarios. A later analysis defined each TCR beta chain by its CDR3 amino acid sequence plus V-gene family, and excluded reads lacking a unique V-gene family. In a later analysis, approximately 640 highly shared, low-generation-probability nucleotide sequences were removed to address suspected cross-contamination and a sequencing artifact. In a later analysis, a clonal expansion index was calculated for each public chain from normalized within-repertoire ranks of inferred template counts. In a later analysis, generation probabilities were computed with a VDJ recombination model fitted to out-of-frame rearrangements, and the resulting probabilities were checked against IGoR. A later analysis scored TCR-TCR, TCR-HLA and TCR-CMV co-occurrence with hypergeometric tests, applying a repertoire-size bias correction to TCR pairs. To estimate false discovery rates, a later analysis permuted the HLA or CMV assignments 20 times. A later analysis grouped co-occurring TCRs with DBSCAN, adding TCRdist sequence similarity when clustering within HLA-allele-positive subsets. Repertoires with fewer than 30,000 or more than 120,000 public chains were left out of co-occurrence clustering, as were a few repertoires with anomalous nucleotide sharing. As stored in TCRdb, this immuneACCESS dataset retains in-frame rearrangements with V and J assigned. A fraction of the clones does not appear; measured against another copy, unresolved V genes explain less than half of the discrepancy, and the remainder lacks a known reason. V and J calls and clone size are given by that table; D and trimming were obtained from the DNA. This sample holds 95,000 to 100,000 clones; 65% to 80% were observed only once. Approximately 2% of the sample goes to the ten largest clones.

On this clone itself: The antigen this receptor binds is unknown. No base quality information exists; no much larger clone differs at one position.

The CDR3 numbers 15 residues from cysteine through phenylalanine. Only the CDR3 portion is preserved as DNA: 45 bases, with reading frame beginning at the first base. For CDR1 and CDR2, the germline V gene (reference sequence) lists SGHNT and YYREEE. At the junction V is shortened by 4 bases and J by 9 bases; bases outside the gene matches: 4. This clonotype originated in a woman aged 40 to 55 in good health and CMV-seronegative. The sequence joins TRBV5-4 to TRBJ2-1; 16 central bases correspond to TRBD2. Sample: PBMCs. The CDR3 in this case is CASSPGTSGRGEQFF. The nucleotide sequence is given as TGTGCCAGCAGCCCTGGGACTAGCGGGAGGGGTGAGCAGTTCTTC.